This is a list of T cell receptor beta chains from one sample in a study of metastatic and nonmetastatic thyroid tumors. TCRdb re-processed the PCR reads through MiXCR. The table shows more than 15,000 clones, with almost 35% occurring only once. Sample: tumor tissue. The receptors originated from a female donor with papillary thyroid cancer or a benign thyroid nodule (not recorded which). Some clones in this sample may be carry-over from other donors' samples. CDR3s include the opening cysteine and the closing phenylalanine or tryptophan. D genes are given only for firm matches. Clone sizes are given selectively: once, few, many, or a class where the clone is expanded.

d_call: -; v_call: TRBV6-5; j_call: TRBJ2-7; clone_size: few; cdr3_nt: TGTGCCAGCAGTTACTCGGGGGGCGATGGCTACGAGCAGTACTTC; cdr3_aa: CASSYSGGDGYEQYF
d_call: -; v_call: TRBV5-1; j_call: TRBJ2-7; clone_size: -; cdr3_nt: TGCGCCAGCAGCTTGGAGGGCAGCTCCTACGAGCAGTACTTC; cdr3_aa: CASSLEGSSYEQYF
d_call: TRBD1; v_call: TRBV20-1; j_call: TRBJ1-1; clone_size: medium-sized; cdr3_nt: TGCAGTGCTACCGGAACCCAGGGGGCTGAAGCTTTCTTT; cdr3_aa: CSATGTQGAEAFF
d_call: -; v_call: TRBV7-9; j_call: TRBJ1-2; clone_size: -; cdr3_nt: TGTGCCAGCAGCACCAATGCTAACTATGGCTACACCTTC; cdr3_aa: CASSTNANYGYTF
d_call: -; v_call: TRBV12-3/TRBV12-4; j_call: TRBJ1-2; clone_size: few; cdr3_nt: TGTGCCAGCAGTTATAGGGCAGGTTTGGGCTACACCTTC; cdr3_aa: CASSYRAGLGYTF
d_call: -; v_call: TRBV29-1; j_call: TRBJ2-4; clone_size: many; cdr3_nt: TGCAGCGTTGACACAGTGGCTGAGGGCATTCAGTACTTC; cdr3_aa: CSVDTVAEGIQYF
d_call: TRBD2; v_call: TRBV19; j_call: TRBJ2-5; clone_size: medium-sized; cdr3_nt: TGTGCCAGTAGTCCCCTAGCGGACCAAGAGACCCAGTACTTC; cdr3_aa: CASSPLADQETQYF
d_call: TRBD2; v_call: TRBV7-8; j_call: TRBJ2-2; clone_size: -; cdr3_nt: TGTGCCAGCAGCTTTCAGCGGGAGAGGAACACCGGGGAGCTGTTTTTT; cdr3_aa: CASSFQRERNTGELFF
d_call: TRBD2; v_call: TRBV29-1; j_call: TRBJ2-5; clone_size: -; cdr3_nt: TGCAGCACACTTGGGAGCGGGAGGTCGGAGACCCAGTACTTC; cdr3_aa: CSTLGSGRSETQYF
d_call: TRBD1; v_call: TRBV29-1; j_call: TRBJ1-2; clone_size: medium-sized; cdr3_nt: TGCAGCGTTGTAGTACCGGGACAGGGGTTAGCTAACTATGGCTACACCTTC; cdr3_aa: CSVVVPGQGLANYGYTF
d_call: -; v_call: TRBV9; j_call: TRBJ1-2; clone_size: medium-sized; cdr3_nt: TGTGCCAGCAGCGTAGGTGGGGGCCTCCAAGCCTTC; cdr3_aa: CASSVGGGLQAF
d_call: -; v_call: TRBV6-1; j_call: TRBJ2-7; clone_size: -; cdr3_nt: TGTGCCAGCAGGGACTGGAGCTCCTACGAGCAGTACTTC; cdr3_aa: CASRDWSSYEQYF
d_call: -; v_call: TRBV28; j_call: TRBJ2-1; clone_size: -; cdr3_nt: TGTGCCAGCAGTCCCCTCTCAGCGGAGCAGTTCTTC; cdr3_aa: CASSPLSAEQFF
d_call: TRBD1; v_call: TRBV5-1; j_call: TRBJ2-1; clone_size: -; cdr3_nt: TGCGCCAGCAGCTTGACAGGGGGCGCCTACAATGAGCAGTTCTTC; cdr3_aa: CASSLTGGAYNEQFF
d_call: -; v_call: TRBV12-3/TRBV12-4; j_call: TRBJ1-3; clone_size: medium-sized; cdr3_nt: TGTGCCAGCAGCGCACAGGGATCTGGAAACACCATATATTTT; cdr3_aa: CASSAQGSGNTIYF
d_call: TRBD1; v_call: TRBV15; j_call: TRBJ1-1; clone_size: medium-sized; cdr3_nt: TGTGCCACCAGCGCCCACCTACTTCGAGGGGGCTTTGACACTGAAGCTTTCTTT; cdr3_aa: CATSAHLLRGGFDTEAFF
d_call: -; v_call: TRBV12-3/TRBV12-4; j_call: TRBJ2-2; clone_size: medium-sized; cdr3_nt: TGTGCCAGCAGTTCCCAGGTCGGGGTGAGCACCGGGGAGCTGTTTTTT; cdr3_aa: CASSSQVGVSTGELFF
d_call: -; v_call: TRBV4-1; j_call: TRBJ2-4; clone_size: many; cdr3_nt: TGCGCCAGCAGCGACCCGGGATTGGCCAAAAACATTCAGTACTTC; cdr3_aa: CASSDPGLAKNIQYF
d_call: -; v_call: TRBV5-1; j_call: TRBJ1-2; clone_size: medium-sized; cdr3_nt: TGCGCCAGCAGGGAGGGCAGGGGCGTTTCTGGCTACACCTTC; cdr3_aa: CASREGRGVSGYTF
d_call: TRBD1; v_call: TRBV30; j_call: TRBJ2-7; clone_size: -; cdr3_nt: TGTGCCTGCCGGGACAGCTCCTACGAGCAGTACTTC; cdr3_aa: CACRDSSYEQYF
d_call: -; v_call: TRBV28; j_call: TRBJ1-1; clone_size: few; cdr3_nt: TGTGCCAGCAGTTTATCGGGTAGGGGCGAAGTAGCTTTCTTT; cdr3_aa: CASSLSGRGEVAFF
d_call: -; v_call: TRBV11-3; j_call: TRBJ2-1; clone_size: once; cdr3_nt: TGTGCCAGCAGCTCTGGGAGCCGTCCCAATGAGCAGTTCTTC; cdr3_aa: CASSSGSRPNEQFF
d_call: TRBD1; v_call: TRBV7-9; j_call: TRBJ1-4; clone_size: -; cdr3_nt: TGTGCCAGCAGCTCCGGGACAGTTACTAATGAAAAACTGTTTTTT; cdr3_aa: CASSSGTVTNEKLFF
d_call: TRBD1; v_call: TRBV6-1; j_call: TRBJ1-6; clone_size: few; cdr3_nt: TGTGCCAGCAGTGACACAGGGGGCGAAAATTCACCCCTCCACTTT; cdr3_aa: CASSDTGGENSPLHF
d_call: -; v_call: TRBV10-2; j_call: TRBJ2-7; clone_size: -; cdr3_nt: TGCGCCGAGCACGAGGGAGACGAGAACTACTTC; cdr3_aa: CAEHEGDENYF
d_call: TRBD1; v_call: TRBV19; j_call: TRBJ2-2; clone_size: -; cdr3_nt: TGTGCCAGTAGTGGAAAGACAGGGATCGGGGAGCTGTTTTTT; cdr3_aa: CASSGKTGIGELFF
d_call: -; v_call: TRBV6-2/TRBV6-3; j_call: TRBJ2-7; clone_size: few; cdr3_nt: TGTGCCAGCAGTTACTCGACCCTAGTCAGGGAGCAGTACTTC; cdr3_aa: CASSYSTLVREQYF
d_call: -; v_call: TRBV27; j_call: TRBJ2-7; clone_size: -; cdr3_nt: TGTGCCAGCAGTTTAGGACTATCCTACGAGCAGTACTTC; cdr3_aa: CASSLGLSYEQYF
d_call: TRBD1; v_call: TRBV19; j_call: TRBJ2-1; clone_size: medium-sized; cdr3_nt: TGTGCCAGTAGTCCGGGGACAGGGGTCACCTACAATGAGCAGTTCTTC; cdr3_aa: CASSPGTGVTYNEQFF
d_call: TRBD2; v_call: TRBV12-3/TRBV12-4; j_call: TRBJ2-5; clone_size: medium-sized; cdr3_nt: TGTGCCAGCAAATTCACGACTAGCAACCAAGAGACCCAGTACTTC; cdr3_aa: CASKFTTSNQETQYF
d_call: TRBD2; v_call: TRBV20-1; j_call: TRBJ2-1; clone_size: -; cdr3_nt: TGCAGTGCTACCAGCGGGAGGGCCGTAGTTGAGCAGTTCTTC; cdr3_aa: CSATSGRAVVEQFF
d_call: -; v_call: TRBV20-1; j_call: TRBJ2-2; clone_size: -; cdr3_nt: TGCAGTGCTCTTAGTCGGAAACCTAGCACCGGGGAGCTGTTTTTT; cdr3_aa: CSALSRKPSTGELFF
d_call: TRBD1; v_call: TRBV11-2; j_call: TRBJ2-7; clone_size: -; cdr3_nt: TGTGCCAGCAGCTTCGACAGGGGGCACTACGAGCAGTACTTC; cdr3_aa: CASSFDRGHYEQYF
d_call: TRBD1; v_call: TRBV6-6; j_call: TRBJ1-1; clone_size: few; cdr3_nt: TGTGCCAGCAGTTATCCCAACAGACAGGGGGCGACTGAAGCTTTCTTT; cdr3_aa: CASSYPNRQGATEAFF
d_call: -; v_call: TRBV4-1; j_call: TRBJ2-7; clone_size: medium-sized; cdr3_nt: TGCGCCAGCAGCCAAGAAAAATCCCAGGCCTCCTACGAGCAGTACTTC; cdr3_aa: CASSQEKSQASYEQYF
d_call: TRBD1; v_call: TRBV6-1; j_call: TRBJ1-5; clone_size: few; cdr3_nt: TGTGCCAGCCAAACCCTTGGGACAGATCATCAGCCCCAGCATTTT; cdr3_aa: CASQTLGTDHQPQHF
d_call: TRBD1; v_call: TRBV11-2; j_call: TRBJ1-3; clone_size: -; cdr3_nt: TGTGCCAGCAGCCGGGACAGGGTCTCTGGAAACACCATATATTTT; cdr3_aa: CASSRDRVSGNTIYF
d_call: -; v_call: TRBV20-1; j_call: TRBJ1-2; clone_size: few; cdr3_nt: TGCAGTGCTAGAGATTTGCCGGGCCCTTTTGGCTACACCTTC; cdr3_aa: CSARDLPGPFGYTF
d_call: -; v_call: TRBV5-1; j_call: TRBJ2-7; clone_size: -; cdr3_nt: TGCGCCAGCAGCTTGACAGGGTCCAACGAGCAGTACTTC; cdr3_aa: CASSLTGSNEQYF
d_call: TRBD2; v_call: TRBV2; j_call: TRBJ2-2; clone_size: many; cdr3_nt: TGTGCCAGCAGTTTTATCCTTAGCGGGGGGGCGAACACCGGGGAGCTGTTTTTT; cdr3_aa: CASSFILSGGANTGELFF
d_call: -; v_call: TRBV5-1; j_call: TRBJ1-2; clone_size: few; cdr3_nt: TGCGCCAGCAGCTTGGACGGGGACTATGGCTACACCTTC; cdr3_aa: CASSLDGDYGYTF
d_call: -; v_call: TRBV6-1; j_call: TRBJ2-1; clone_size: medium-sized; cdr3_nt: TGTGCCAGCGAAGGCGGGGACTCCTACAATGAGCAGTTCTTC; cdr3_aa: CASEGGDSYNEQFF
d_call: -; v_call: TRBV20-1; j_call: TRBJ2-7; clone_size: medium-sized; cdr3_nt: TGCAGTGCTAGAGAGAGGGGGTCGGTGTCCTACGAGCAGTACTTC; cdr3_aa: CSARERGSVSYEQYF
d_call: TRBD2; v_call: TRBV20-1; j_call: TRBJ2-7; clone_size: -; cdr3_nt: TGCAGTGCTAGAGTGGCGGGAGGCTCCATCGAGCAGTACTTC; cdr3_aa: CSARVAGGSIEQYF
d_call: -; v_call: TRBV11-2; j_call: TRBJ1-4; clone_size: medium-sized; cdr3_nt: TGTGCCAGCAGCTTTAGGCAGGGGGAAAAACTGTTTTTT; cdr3_aa: CASSFRQGEKLFF
d_call: -; v_call: TRBV6-2/TRBV6-3; j_call: TRBJ2-7; clone_size: few; cdr3_nt: TGTGCCAGCAGTTACGGTCTCAACGAGCAGTACTTC; cdr3_aa: CASSYGLNEQYF
d_call: -; v_call: TRBV6-1; j_call: TRBJ1-1; clone_size: -; cdr3_nt: TGTGCCAGCACCCGCCAGGGCCACACTGAAGCTTTCTTT; cdr3_aa: CASTRQGHTEAFF
d_call: -; v_call: TRBV20-1; j_call: TRBJ2-2; clone_size: medium-sized; cdr3_nt: TGCAGTGCTAGACGAGGAACCGGGGAGCTGTTTTTT; cdr3_aa: CSARRGTGELFF
d_call: -; v_call: TRBV4-1; j_call: TRBJ2-1; clone_size: -; cdr3_nt: TGCGCCAGCATCCAACCAAGTCGGGTGAGAAATGAGCAGTTCTTC; cdr3_aa: CASIQPSRVRNEQFF
d_call: TRBD1; v_call: TRBV19; j_call: TRBJ1-6; clone_size: medium-sized; cdr3_nt: TGTGCCAGTAGTAATCAGGGGGGATGGAATTCACCCCTCCACTTT; cdr3_aa: CASSNQGGWNSPLHF
d_call: -; v_call: TRBV28; j_call: TRBJ1-2; clone_size: many; cdr3_nt: TGTGCCAGCAGAATTGGGGGGCATGGCTACACCTTC; cdr3_aa: CASRIGGHGYTF
d_call: -; v_call: TRBV5-1; j_call: TRBJ2-2; clone_size: -; cdr3_nt: TGCGCCAGCAGCTTTAGTTCGAACACCGGGGAGCTGTTTTTT; cdr3_aa: CASSFSSNTGELFF